These 27 T cell receptor beta chains were sequenced from one sample in a study of T cells after yellow fever vaccination. TCRdb reanalysed the 5' RACE reads using MiXCR and keeps one entry per CDR3 protein. The profile shows approximately 600,000 distinct CDR3 sequences, more than 9% of them singletons. The source material was PBMCs, sampled on the day of the yellow fever booster vaccination. The source of these receptors is a man aged 25 to 45 who received the YFV17D yellow fever vaccine.

CDR3 in DNA: TGTGCCAGCATGGGACTAGCGGATCCCACAGATACGCAGTATTTT. This encodes CASMGLADPTDTQYF. The chain uses TRBV2 and TRBJ2-3; TRBD2 aligns across 11 bases. Trimming removed 7 bases from V and 2 bases from J; junction bases left unmatched: 5. The CDR3 has 15 residues. Per germline, CDR1 SNHLY and CDR2 FYNNEI. The complete variable domain, with remaining parts taken from reference TRBV2 and TRBJ2-3, reads EPEVTQTPSHQVTQMGQEVILRCVPISNHLYFYWYRQILGQKVEFLVSFYNNEISEKSEIFDDQFSVERPDGSNFTLKIRSTKLEDSAMYFCASMGLADPTDTQYFGPGTRLTVL.

This chain connects TRBV7-8 to TRBJ2-1; weak D call: TRBD2 (5 bases). The CDR3 has 16 amino acids. The V gene's germline CDR1 is SGHVS and CDR2 FQNEAQ. V was trimmed by 5 bases and J by 2 bases, leaving 16 bases between them. The CDR3 bases are TGTGCCAGCAGCCCACACAGAGGACTCACCTACAATGAGCAGTTCTTC. Translation: CASSPHRGLTYNEQFF.

In this sample, this clonotype turned up many times. The chain carries TRBV27 and TRBJ1-1; D remains unclear. CDR3 length equals 14 residues. Germline assignment: CDR1 MNHEY and CDR2 SMNVEV (reference sequence). V was clipped by 3 bases and J by 4 bases, with 12 bases between them. CDR3 nucleotides: TGTGCCAGCAGTTTGCATAGAGGTGCCACTGAAGCTTTCTTT. It is translated as CASSLHRGATEAFF.

The J gene is TRBJ2-7, the V gene TRBV3-1; 8 bases align to TRBD1. The CDR3 is 16 amino acids. With 1 base clipped from V and 2 bases from J, the junction kept 7 bases outside the gene matches. The germline V gene has CDR1 LGHDT and CDR2 YNNKEL (reference sequence). CDR3 amino acids: CASSQGWTGLTYEQYF. CDR3 nucleotides: TGTGCCAGCAGCCAAGGCTGGACAGGGTTGACCTACGAGCAGTACTTC.

The sample holds a few counts of this clonotype. V and J are TRBV12-3 or TRBV12-4 and TRBJ2-4, with 7 bases matching TRBD1. Trimming at V came to 5 bases and at J to 0 bases, leaving 7 bases not matched to a gene. CDR3 size: 16 residues. The CDR3 loop is CASSLTGDLAKNIQYF. The CDR3 bases are TGTGCCAGCAGTCTAACAGGGGACCTAGCCAAAAACATTCAGTACTTC.

This rearrangement joins TRBV20-1 to TRBJ2-2; maybe TRBD1 (5 bases). Germline V gene data show CDR1 as DFQATT and CDR2 as SNEGSKA (reference sequence). The CDR3 runs to 15 residues. Trimming shortened V by 6 bases and J by 4 bases, and 18 bases separated the two germline ends. The CDR3 sequence is CSAMGQAVVTGELFF. CDR3 DNA sequence: TGCAGTGCGATGGGGCAGGCAGTGGTCACCGGGGAGCTGTTTTTT.

In this sample, this clonotype turned up a few times. The V and J genes are TRBV4-3 and TRBJ2-7; possibly TRBD2 for D (6 bases). Germline values: CDR1 LGHNA, CDR2 YSLEER. With 3 bases removed from V and 3 bases from J, the gap between germline ends came to 15 bases. The CDR3 runs to 15 residues. The CDR3 nucleotides are TGCGCCAGCAGCCATCAGGTCGGGGGACTCTACGAGCAGTACTTC. The encoded protein is CASSHQVGGLYEQYF.

This chain connects TRBV20-1 to TRBJ1-2, with D possibly TRBD1 on 5 matching bases. V dropped 4 bases and J dropped 3 bases, with 12 bases sitting between them. Germline V gene sequence: CDR1 DFQATT, CDR2 SNEGSKA (reference sequence). This CDR3 is built from 13 residues. CDR3 DNA: TGCAGTGCTAACCAGGGATACGACTATGGCTACACCTTC. This codes for CSANQGYDYGYTF.

The J gene is TRBJ2-7, the V gene TRBV27; 7 nucleotides match TRBD1. The CDR3 sequence is 14 residues long. Germline trimming cut 3 bases from V and 11 bases from J; bases unmatched to any gene: 13. Germline CDR1 reads MNHEY; CDR2 reads SMNVEV (reference sequence). In nucleotides, the CDR3 is TGTGCCAGCAGTTTTCGGACAGGCCCTTCTCCGGAGTACTTC. Its translation: CASSFRTGPSPEYF.

The chain has TRBV28 and TRBJ2-3; 8 nucleotides line up with TRBD2. The germline CDR1 and CDR2 sequences are MDHEN and SYDVKM. J lost 7 bases, V lost 7 bases, and 13 bases had no gene match. The CDR3 contains 15 residues. CDR3 DNA: TGTGCCAGCACCCCCCAAGCGGGAGCTCAAAATACGCAGTATTTT. This translates into CASTPQAGAQNTQYF. Full variable domain (missing parts from reference TRBV28 and TRBJ2-3): DVKVTQSSRYLVKRTGEKVFLECVQDMDHENMFWYRQDPGLGLRLIYFSYDVKMKEKGDIPEGYSVSREKKERFSLILESASTNQTSMYLCASTPQAGAQNTQYFGPGTRLTVL.

This clonotype was counted a few times. V is TRBV9 and J is TRBJ2-3, with no clear D. Germline V gives CDR1 SGDLS, CDR2 YYNGEE. The CDR3 consists of 15 residues. Trimming left V 2 bases short and J 0 bases short, with 10 bases between. In nucleotides, the CDR3 is TGTGCCAGCAGCGTTCGACTCTCAAGCACAGATACGCAGTATTTT. Protein sequence: CASSVRLSSTDTQYF. Using reference TRBV9 and TRBJ2-3 for the parts outside the CDR3, the full variable domain is DSGVTQTPKHLITATGQRVTLRCSPRSGDLSVYWYQQSLDQGLQFLIQYYNGEERAKGNILERFSAQQFPDLHSELNLSSLELGDSALYFCASSVRLSSTDTQYFGPGTRLTVL.

This chain connects TRBV12-3 or TRBV12-4 to TRBJ1-5, with TRBD1 matching 9 bases. V trimming: 5 bases; J trimming: 0 bases; junction bases outside the gene matches: 2. The CDR3 runs to 15 residues. CDR3 coding DNA: TGTGCCAGCAGTGGGGACAGGGTTAGCAATCAGCCCCAGCATTTT. This gives the protein CASSGDRVSNQPQHF.

This clonotype was counted between two and nine times. The J gene is TRBJ2-7, the V gene TRBV5-1; 9 nucleotides match TRBD1. The CDR3 has 15 amino acids. V lost 4 bases and J lost 4; bases outside the gene matches: 9. The germline V gene has CDR1 SGHRS and CDR2 YFSETQ. This CDR3 reads CASSRRTGVLYEQYF. Written as DNA, the CDR3 is TGCGCCAGCAGCAGAAGGACAGGGGTATTGTACGAGCAGTACTTC.

This clonotype was counted ten times or more. The gene calls are TRBV29-1 and TRBJ2-5; 8 bases line up with TRBD2. Germline V gives CDR1 SQVTM, CDR2 ANQGSEA. The junction had 10 bases not matched to a gene; V was cut back by 8 bases and J by 5 bases. The CDR3 is made up of 13 amino acids. The CDR3 DNA sequence: TGCAGCCTGACCGGGGGGGCAGATGAGACCCAGTACTTC. Translating gives CSLTGGADETQYF.

V is TRBV7-2 and J is TRBJ2-3; D remains ambiguous. Trimming cost V 7 bases and J 6 bases, with 8 bases left between them. The germline CDR1 and CDR2 sequences are SGHTA and FQGNSA. CDR3 length equals 11 residues. CDR3: CASTSWDTQYF. The CDR3 bases are TGTGCCAGCACGTCCTGGGATACGCAGTATTTT.

Here the CDR3 reads CASSLNRGNTEAFF. The CDR3 nucleotides are TGCGCCAGCAGCTTGAACAGGGGCAACACTGAAGCTTTCTTT. The rearrangement joins TRBV5-1 to TRBJ1-1, with 7 bases matching TRBD1. The junction had 2 bases not matched to a gene; V was cut back by 1 base and J by 2 bases. This CDR3 contains 14 residues. The germline V gene encodes CDR1 SGHRS and CDR2 YFSETQ.

The chain combines TRBV5-1 with TRBJ1-3, with D hard to call. V lost 4 bases, J lost 0 bases, and 8 bases lay in between. The CDR3 runs to 14 residues. Germline assignment: CDR1 SGHRS and CDR2 YFSETQ. DNA of the CDR3: TGCGCCAGCAGCGCATCCTACTCTGGAAACACCATATATTTT. It yields the protein CASSASYSGNTIYF.

The rearrangement links TRBV20-1 to TRBJ2-7; 8 nucleotides match TRBD2. V was pared by 5 bases and J by 4 bases, with 13 bases of the junction left unmatched. Germline V gene data show CDR1 as DFQATT and CDR2 as SNEGSKA (reference sequence). This CDR3 spans 15 amino acids. The CDR3 coding sequence is TGCAGTGCTTCAGATGGGGCGGGAGGTGGGTACGAGCAGTACTTC. Its translation: CSASDGAGGGYEQYF.

CDR3 region: CASSFDRAETQYF. The CDR3 DNA reads as TGTGCCAGCAGTTTCGACAGGGCAGAGACCCAGTACTTC. The chain is built from TRBV12-3 or TRBV12-4 and TRBJ2-5, with 7 bases fitting TRBD1. The J segment lost 4 bases and the V segment lost 3 bases, leaving 2 bases of the junction unmatched. This CDR3 is built from 13 residues.

This chain links TRBV5-1 with TRBJ2-7; D is perhaps TRBD1 or TRBD2 (5 bases each). The V end was cut by 5 bases, the J end by 0 bases, with 15 bases between. Germline values: CDR1 SGHRS, CDR2 YFSETQ. There are 15 residues in the CDR3. In nucleotides, the CDR3 is TGCGCCAGCAGACAAGGGACGGTAAGCTCCTACGAGCAGTACTTC. This translates into CASRQGTVSSYEQYF.

V and J are TRBV12-3 or TRBV12-4 and TRBJ2-4, with a weak D call TRBD2 (6 bases). The V end lost 1 base, the J end lost 5 bases, and 12 bases lay between the germline ends. There are 15 residues in the CDR3. The CDR3 sequence is CASSLGGTLQNIQYF. CDR3 sequence (DNA): TGTGCCAGCAGTTTAGGCGGGACCTTACAAAACATTCAGTACTTC.

This clonotype appeared once. The V and J genes are TRBV29-1 and TRBJ2-1, with 9 bases that match TRBD1. In germline, CDR1 is SQVTM, CDR2 ANQGSEA. The trim removed 6 bases at V and 5 bases at J, leaving 11 bases unmatched. The CDR3 runs to 15 residues. Here the CDR3 reads CSVIRDRDTHNEQFF. DNA of the CDR3: TGCAGCGTGATCCGGGACAGGGACACCCACAATGAGCAGTTCTTC.

This clonotype was observed a few times. The chain recombines TRBV7-9 with TRBJ1-1, with TRBD1 matching 7 bases. The CDR3 runs to 15 residues. With V trimmed by 5 bases and J by 3 bases, 9 bases remained unmatched. CDR1 and CDR2 from the germline V gene are SEHNR and FQNEAQ (reference sequence). The CDR3 DNA is TGTGCCAGCAGCCCCCGGCTTGGGACAGACACTGAAGCTTTCTTT. Translation: CASSPRLGTDTEAFF.

This clonotype was found a few times. This chain links TRBV6-1 with TRBJ2-5; the D gene could be TRBD1 or TRBD2 (5 bases each). V was clipped by 6 bases and J by 1 base, with 12 bases between them. The CDR3 loop spans 14 amino acids. Germline CDR1 reads MNHNS; CDR2 reads SASEGT. The CDR3 nucleotides read TGTGCCAGCAGAAGGGACCCAATCCAAGAGACCCAGTACTTC. Translation: CASRRDPIQETQYF.

The V call is TRBV14, the J call TRBJ2-1, with 8 positions matching TRBD1. CDR1 and CDR2 (germline): SGHDN, FVKESK. The V segment lost 2 bases and the J segment 9 bases; nucleotides outside the gene matches: 6. The CDR3 runs 14 residues. CDR3 in amino acids: CASSQWTGLGEQFF. The CDR3 DNA follows: TGTGCCAGCAGCCAATGGACAGGGCTTGGTGAGCAGTTCTTC. Combining the CDR3 with reference TRBV14 and TRBJ2-1 gives the whole variable domain EAGVTQFPSHSVIEKGQTVTLRCDPISGHDNLYWYRRVMGKEIKFLLHFVKESKQDESGMPNNRFLAERTGGTYSTLKVQPAELEDSGVYFCASSQWTGLGEQFFGPGTRLTVL.

This clonotype was counted ten times or more. The rearrangement joins TRBV5-6 to TRBJ2-7, with D uncertain. The germline V and J ends were trimmed by 1 base and 9 bases, with 20 bases remaining between them. CDR1 SGHDT and CDR2 YYEEEE come from the germline V gene. CDR3 size: 15 residues. For the CDR3, the DNA is TGTGCCAGCAGCTTGTTTAACGGCCAGCTATTCGGGCAGTACTTC. It specifies CASSLFNGQLFGQYF. The full variable domain, rest sourced from reference TRBV5-6 and TRBJ2-7, is DAGVTQSPTHLIKTRGQQVTLRCSPKSGHDTVSWYQQALGQGPQFIFQYYEEEERQRGNFPDRFSGHQFPNYSSELNVNALLLGDSALYLCASSLFNGQLFGQYFGPGTRLTVT.

The sample holds a few counts of this clonotype. V and J are TRBV5-1 and TRBJ2-7; 8 bases line up with TRBD2. This CDR3 region has 15 residues. Germline V lookup: CDR1 SGHRS, CDR2 YFSETQ. Trimming at V came to 4 bases and at J to 5 bases, leaving 11 bases not matched to a gene. CDR3 loop: CASSPSGTRGDEQYF. The CDR3 bases are TGCGCCAGCAGCCCGTCCGGGACTAGGGGCGACGAGCAGTACTTC.